The T cell receptor beta chain described here comes from a study of shared clonotypes between healthy human individuals. At the level of the study: CD4 naive cells filled three plates per donor, CD4 memory three, CD8 naive two and CD8 memory one.

Running of the assay took place at deep level. Assay: immunoSEQ multiplex PCR; the TCRdb copy retains only in-frame clones and omits some. The repertoire holds hundreds of thousands of clones, roughly 96% seen once, with about 0.12% in the top ten. As for this clone: Its antigen is currently unknown.

Overall study findings and caveats: Around 5% of naive CD4 clonotypes were common to a handful of donors. Relative to memory subsets, naive subsets generally showed larger estimated richness.

CDR3 size: 15 residues. In germline, CDR1 is SGDLS, CDR2 YYNGEE. V lost 2 bases to trimming and J lost 4 bases, with 15 bases between them. CD8 cells classed as naive were CD45RO-negative and positively selected for CCR7, excluding terminally differentiated effector memory CD45RA+ cells. The chain uses TRBV9 and TRBJ2-5; D might be TRBD1 (6 bases). The clonotype was recovered from a woman between 25 and 40 years old in good health. The sample comprised naive CD8+ T cells sorted from blood. The CDR3 sequence: CASSVRAVGGETQYF. The CDR3 DNA is TGTGCCAGCAGCGTTCGGGCCGTAGGGGGAGAGACCCAGTACTTC.